These T cell receptor beta chains were read from a single sample in a study of CXCR3-negative and CXCR3-positive naive CD8 T cells. TCRdb re-called the 5' RACE reads; one entry per CDR3 protein, DNA not given. The listing records approximately 39,000 distinct CDR3 sequences. The material sequenced was memory CD8+ T cells from blood. The receptors come from a human donor in good health. Some clones in this sample may be carry-over from other donors' samples. The CDR3 runs from the conserved cysteine through the conserved F or W. Size is omitted from some rows. Given values are once, few, many or a class for expanded clones.

TRBJ2-3 | TRBV4-1 | NA | CASAQGPLPLDTQYF
TRBJ1-2 | TRBV25-1 | NA | CASSEGQLNGYTF
TRBJ2-5 | TRBV29-1 | NA | CSVLGEGYQETQYF
TRBJ2-7 | TRBV28 | NA | CASSISEEQYF
TRBJ2-7 | TRBV4-1 | medium-sized | CASSQDRFSEQYF
TRBJ2-2 | TRBV6-2/TRBV6-3 | NA | CASSYEGSAAGELFF
TRBJ2-1 | TRBV6-4 | medium-sized | CASSPTSGGHNEQFF
TRBJ2-1 | TRBV5-1 | NA | CASSWTGGGNSEQFF
TRBJ2-7 | TRBV28 | NA | CASSLTGSPYEQYF
TRBJ2-1 | TRBV29-1 | NA | CSVDRGLGDEQFF
TRBJ2-7 | TRBV5-5 | NA | CASSSGVKIYEQYF
TRBJ2-1 | TRBV9 | NA | CASSVSGYSYNEQFF
TRBJ1-6 | TRBV29-1 | NA | CSGRQPHSYNSPLHF
TRBJ2-1 | TRBV5-6 | NA | CASSYGGEQFF
TRBJ2-2 | TRBV27 | NA | CASSSPGLAGVTGELFF
TRBJ1-2 | TRBV5-5 | NA | CASSLLAGGTYYGYTF
TRBJ1-1 | TRBV12-3/TRBV12-4 | NA | CASSFPGEGNTEAFF
TRBJ1-1 | TRBV5-1 | NA | CASSRGGAEAFF
TRBJ2-7 | TRBV7-6 | NA | CASSAGTGNEQYF
TRBJ2-2 | TRBV29-1 | NA | CSVDEAGELFF
TRBJ2-1 | TRBV10-3 | NA | CAISETGVDEQFF
TRBJ2-3 | TRBV4-3 | NA | CASSQGRGGSTDTQYF
TRBJ2-7 | TRBV7-2 | NA | CASSLLQVTSGYEQYF
TRBJ2-1 | TRBV7-2 | NA | CASSRHPGTGVYNEQFF
TRBJ2-3 | TRBV6-4 | medium-sized | CASSEEGQGTDTQYF
TRBJ2-7 | TRBV5-1 | NA | CASSPSVGYEQYF
TRBJ2-1 | TRBV14 | NA | CASSTLLAEYNEQFF
TRBJ2-7 | TRBV20-1 | NA | CSASMQGRGYEQYF
TRBJ2-7 | TRBV7-8 | NA | CASSPRTSGSKYEQYF
TRBJ1-5 | TRBV19 | NA | CASSITDGSNQPQHF
TRBJ2-1 | TRBV4-3 | NA | CASSQIGTDNEQFF
TRBJ2-3 | TRBV6-4 | NA | CASSERGDPTDTQYF
TRBJ2-1 | TRBV12-3/TRBV12-4 | NA | CASSSGGGYEQFF
TRBJ2-5 | TRBV7-9 | NA | CASSSTILVETQYF
TRBJ2-1 | TRBV27 | NA | CASSPAPTGHNEQFF
TRBJ2-1 | TRBV11-3 | NA | CASSLCGPLRNEQFF
TRBJ2-5 | TRBV4-3 | NA | CASSQGRGTRVGNEQFF
TRBJ1-2 | TRBV7-9 | NA | CATAGQGNYGYTF
TRBJ1-2 | TRBV3-1 | NA | CASSARQAAYGYTF
TRBJ2-2 | TRBV5-6 | NA | CASSWTENTGELFF